The 9 T cell receptor beta chains listed next were all sequenced from one sample in a study of blood T cell repertoires in COVID-19 (dated by TCRdb to the early 2020s). The receptor library was made with the immunoSEQ multiplex PCR assay. TCRdb carries this immuneACCESS record with in-frame sequences only. Its versions omit some clonotypes, under half of them owing to an unresolved V gene in the studies checked, with the rest unexplained. Present in this sample are 150,000 to 200,000 clones, 85% to 90% of which were seen just once. The ten top clones hold 7% of the sample. The sequenced material came from peripheral blood. The receptors come from a woman at least 80 years old in a cohort sampled during active or convalescent COVID-19.

This chain links TRBV7-9 with TRBJ1-1; D is unresolved. V shed 3 bases and J shed 2 bases, with 4 bases lying between them. Germline V lookup: CDR1 SEHNR, CDR2 FQNEAQ (reference sequence). The CDR3 contains 12 residues. The DNA for the CDR3 is TGTGCCAGCAGCTTCGTCAACACTGAAGCTTTCTTT. Encoded protein: CASSFVNTEAFF. Together with reference TRBV7-9 and TRBJ1-1, the CDR3 gives the full variable domain: DTGVSQNPRHKITKRGQNVTFRCDPISEHNRLYWYRQTLGQGPEFLTYFQNEAQLEKSRLLSDRFSAERPKGSFSTLEIQRTEQGDSAMYLCASSFVNTEAFFGQGTRLTVV.

This chain joins TRBV28 and TRBJ1-2; the match to TRBD1 covers 11 bases. Looked up from germline, CDR1 is MDHEN and CDR2 is SYDVKM. V lost 3 bases and J lost 8; bases outside the gene matches: 5. The CDR3 consists of 14 residues. The chain's CDR3 is CASSLADRGHGYTF. CDR3 nucleotides: TGTGCCAGCAGTTTGGCGGACAGGGGGCACGGCTACACCTTC.

The chain employs TRBV28 and TRBJ2-7, with 7 bases that match TRBD2. The ends lost 5 bases at V and 4 bases at J; junction bases unmatched: 11. The CDR3 spans 15 residues. The germline V gene encodes CDR1 MDHEN and CDR2 SYDVKM. This CDR3 is CASSAPGGTAYEQYV. In DNA, the CDR3 is TGTGCCAGCAGTGCCCCGGGGGGTACTGCTTACGAGCAGTACGTC.

A word on this clone: Other DNA variants within this sample encode the same CDR3. This chain links TRBV19 with TRBJ1-2, with 8 bases that match TRBD1. V trimming: 5 bases; J trimming: 5 bases; junction bases outside the gene matches: 4. The CDR3 runs 13 residues. The V gene's germline CDR1 is LNHDA and CDR2 SQIVND (reference sequence). The CDR3 bases are TGTGCCAGTAGTTCCGGACAGGGTTATGGCTACACCTTC. Amino acid sequence: CASSSGQGYGYTF.

This sequence joins TRBV30 and TRBJ1-1; 9 bases map to TRBD1. Germline V gene sequence: CDR1 GTSNPN, CDR2 SVGIG (reference sequence). With V trimmed by 5 bases and J by 7 bases, 5 bases remained unmatched. This CDR3 is 12 amino acids long. The CDR3 nucleotides read TGTGCCTGGGGACAGGGGTTGGGTGAAGCTTTCTTT. Its protein is CAWGQGLGEAFF.

This chain links TRBV29-1 with TRBJ1-1, with D possibly matching TRBD1 (6 bases). CDR1 is SQVTM, CDR2 ANQGSEA, per germline. The CDR3 is made up of 12 amino acids. V was pared by 7 bases and J by 1 base, with 10 bases between. The CDR3 sequence: CSARTANTEAFF. As DNA, the CDR3 is TGCAGCGCTAGGACAGCGAACACTGAAGCTTTCTTT.

The V and J genes are TRBV4-1 and TRBJ2-1; 7 positions match TRBD2. This CDR3 spans 18 amino acids. Germline CDR1 MGHRA, CDR2 YSYEKL. V gave up 4 bases and J gave up 0 bases; unmatched junction bases: 12. The CDR3 DNA sequence: TGCGCCAGCAGCCCCAAGACTAGCCGATCCATCTCCTACAATGAGCAGTTCTTC. This gives the protein CASSPKTSRSISYNEQFF.

The chain uses TRBV14 and TRBJ2-3; possibly TRBD2 for D (6 bases). V was shortened by 0 bases and J by 8 bases, with 6 bases between the two germline ends. This CDR3 has 12 amino acids. Germline CDR1 and CDR2: SGHDN and FVKESK. CDR3 nucleotide sequence: TGTGCCAGCAGCCAAGAGGAGGGTACGCAGTATTTT. Translated, it gives CASSQEEGTQYF.

J is TRBJ2-7 and V is TRBV6-5; TRBD1 is a possible D gene (6 bases). Between the trimmed V and J ends, which lost 6 bases and 3 bases, there was a span of 15 bases. Germline loops: CDR1 MNHEY, CDR2 SVGAGI. This CDR3 is 14 amino acids long. The CDR3 protein is CASSFERGGYEQYF. DNA of the CDR3: TGTGCCAGCAGCTTTGAAAGAGGGGGCTACGAGCAGTACTTC.